This is a list of T cell receptor beta chains from one sample in a study of T and B cells in COVID-19 patients. TCRdb reanalysed the multiplex PCR reads using MiXCR and keeps one entry per CDR3 protein. Of tens of thousands of distinct CDR3 sequences listed, under 35% are singletons. Sequenced sample: blood. The receptors shown here come from a human donor who had recovered from COVID-19. Both conserved end residues are part of each CDR3. D genes are given only for firm matches. Rows give clone size only sometimes, using once, few, many, or a class for an expanded clone.

>medium-sized|TRBV19|TRBJ2-1|NA
CASSIGPVSGEQFF
TGTGCCAGTAGTATAGGGCCAGTAAGCGGTGAGCAGTTCTTC
>medium-sized|TRBV29-1|TRBJ2-7|TRBD1
CSVPRQGNSYEQYF
TGCAGCGTACCCCGACAGGGTAACTCCTACGAGCAGTACTTC
>NA|TRBV6-5|TRBJ1-5|NA
CASSQTESNQPQHF
TGTGCCAGCAGCCAGACAGAGAGCAATCAGCCCCAGCATTTT
>NA|TRBV18|TRBJ1-1|TRBD1
CASSPQGGNTEAFF
TGTGCCAGCTCACCCCAGGGGGGGAACACTGAAGCTTTCTTT
>few|TRBV7-6|TRBJ1-1|NA
CASSSPGQGNTEAFF
TGTGCCAGCAGCTCACCGGGACAAGGCAACACTGAAGCTTTCTTT
>NA|TRBV10-3|TRBJ2-5|TRBD1
CAARGQGHEETQYF
TGTGCCGCCAGGGGACAGGGGCACGAAGAGACCCAGTACTTC
>few|TRBV7-3|TRBJ2-2|NA
CASSPRQSGELFF
TGTGCCAGCAGCCCCCGACAGTCCGGGGAGCTGTTTTTT
>medium-sized|TRBV19|TRBJ2-7|NA
CASSIEIRDYEQYF
TGTGCCAGTAGTATCGAGATCCGAGACTACGAGCAGTACTTC
>NA|TRBV18|TRBJ2-4|NA
CASSPPNFKNIQYF
TGTGCCAGCTCACCACCGAACTTTAAAAACATTCAGTACTTC
>NA|TRBV10-3|TRBJ2-7|TRBD1
CASKGDRGSHEQYF
TGTGCCAGCAAAGGGGACAGGGGGTCCCACGAGCAGTACTTC
>NA|TRBV19|TRBJ1-5|NA
CASRGEQGLGPNQPQHF
TGTGCCAGTAGGGGAGAACAGGGATTGGGACCCAATCAGCCCCAGCATTTT
>few|TRBV6-2/TRBV6-3|TRBJ1-5|NA
CASNDPQGSQPQHF
TGTGCCAGCAATGACCCCCAGGGCTCCCAGCCCCAGCATTTT
>medium-sized|TRBV29-1|TRBJ2-7|NA
CSVGVSYEQYF
TGCAGCGTGGGAGTGAGTTACGAGCAGTACTTC
>many|TRBV5-6|TRBJ2-2|NA
CASSRTGKTGELFF
TGTGCCAGCAGCCGTACCGGTAAGACCGGGGAGCTGTTTTTT
>NA|TRBV2|TRBJ2-3|TRBD1
CASKGQGGTDTQYF
TGTGCCAGCAAGGGACAGGGAGGTACAGATACGCAGTATTTT
>many|TRBV6-5|TRBJ2-5|NA
CASSYVQGVETQYF
TGTGCCAGCAGTTACGTACAGGGAGTAGAGACCCAGTACTTC
>NA|TRBV7-9|TRBJ1-4|NA
CASSSTGGATNEKLFF
TGTGCCAGCAGCTCCACCGGCGGAGCAACTAATGAAAAACTGTTTTTT